The present TCR beta chain was sequenced within a study of T cells in Graves' hyperthyroidism and ophthalmopathy. CDR1 and CDR2 from the germline V gene are SGHRS and YFSETQ. V shed 7 bases and J shed 2 bases, with 12 bases lying between them. CDR3 length: 13 residues. Overall study results and limits: The blood repertoire included most of the expanded thyroid clonotypes above 0.001.

A note on this clonotype: The antigen is not known.

Amplified regions were TCR beta CDR3 sequences from RNA transcripts. In the first-round RT-PCR of the TCR CDR3, the HTBI primer set was used. TCRdb itself ran the multiplex PCR reads through MiXCR, one entry per CDR3 protein. The table has around 690,000 distinct CDR3 sequences, about 20% seen once. The TCR originated in a man aged 25-40 years with Graves' ophthalmopathy. The specimen sequenced was blood. The chain has TRBV5-1 and TRBJ1-1; D uncertain. The CDR3 sequence is CASQTGINTEAFF. CDR3 bases: TGCGCCAGCCAGACCGGGATAAACACTGAAGCTTTCTTT. The full variable domain, rest sourced from reference TRBV5-1 and TRBJ1-1, is KAGVTQTPRYLIKTRGQQVTLSCSPISGHRSVSWYQQTPGQGLQFLFEYFSETQRNKGNFPGRFSGRQFSNSRSEMNVSTLELGDSALYLCASQTGINTEAFFGQGTRLTVV.